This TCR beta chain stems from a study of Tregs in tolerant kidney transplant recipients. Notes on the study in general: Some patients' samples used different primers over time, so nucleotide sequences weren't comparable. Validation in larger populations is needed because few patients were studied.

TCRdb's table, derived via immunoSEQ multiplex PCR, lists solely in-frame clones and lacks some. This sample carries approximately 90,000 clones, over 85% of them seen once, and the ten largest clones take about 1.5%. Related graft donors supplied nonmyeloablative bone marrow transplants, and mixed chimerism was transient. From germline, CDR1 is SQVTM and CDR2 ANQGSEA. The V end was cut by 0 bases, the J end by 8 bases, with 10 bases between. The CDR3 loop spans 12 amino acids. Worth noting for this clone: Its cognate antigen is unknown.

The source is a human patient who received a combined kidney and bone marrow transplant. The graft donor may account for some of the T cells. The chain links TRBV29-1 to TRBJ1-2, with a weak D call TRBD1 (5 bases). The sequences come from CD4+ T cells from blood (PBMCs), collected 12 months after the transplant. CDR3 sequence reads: CSVEDQGRGYTF. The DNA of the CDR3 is TGCAGCGTTGAAGATCAGGGCCGGGGCTACACCTTC. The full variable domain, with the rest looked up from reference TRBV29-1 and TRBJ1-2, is SAVISQKPSRDICQRGTSLTIQCQVDSQVTMMFWYRQQPGQSLTLIATANQGSEATYESGFVIDKFPISRPNLTFSTLTVSNMSPEDSSIYLCSVEDQGRGYTFGSGTRLTVV.